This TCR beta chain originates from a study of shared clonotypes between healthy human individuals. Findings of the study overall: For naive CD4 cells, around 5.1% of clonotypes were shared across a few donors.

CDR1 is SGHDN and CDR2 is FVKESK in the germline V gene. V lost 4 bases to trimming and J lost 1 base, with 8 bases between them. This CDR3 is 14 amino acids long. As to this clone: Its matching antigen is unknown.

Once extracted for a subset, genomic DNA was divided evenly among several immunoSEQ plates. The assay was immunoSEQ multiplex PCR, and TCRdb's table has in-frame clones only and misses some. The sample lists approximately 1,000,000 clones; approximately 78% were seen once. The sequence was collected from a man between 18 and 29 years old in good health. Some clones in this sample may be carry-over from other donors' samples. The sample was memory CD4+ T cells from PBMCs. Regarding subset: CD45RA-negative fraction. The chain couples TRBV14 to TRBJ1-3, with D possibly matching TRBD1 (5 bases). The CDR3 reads CASSRGGSGNTIYF. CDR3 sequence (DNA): TGTGCCAGCAGCCGGGGGGGATCTGGAAACACCATATATTTT.